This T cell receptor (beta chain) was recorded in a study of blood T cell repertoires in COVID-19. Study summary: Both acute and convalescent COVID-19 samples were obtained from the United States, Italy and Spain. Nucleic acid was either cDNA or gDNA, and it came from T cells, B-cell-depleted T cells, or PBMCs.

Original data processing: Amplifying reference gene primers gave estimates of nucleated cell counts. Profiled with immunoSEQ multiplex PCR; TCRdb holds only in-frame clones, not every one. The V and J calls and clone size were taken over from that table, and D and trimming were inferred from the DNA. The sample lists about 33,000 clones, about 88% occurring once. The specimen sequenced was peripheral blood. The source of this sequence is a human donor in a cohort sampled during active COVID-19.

For the CDR3, the DNA is TGTGCCAGCATTAGATACGTGACAGATACGCAGTATTTT. Translating gives CASIRYVTDTQYF. V is TRBV6-5 and J is TRBJ2-3; D is ambiguous. V was pared by 7 bases and J by 3 bases, with 11 bases between. Germline V gene lookup returns CDR1 MNHEY and CDR2 SVGAGI. The CDR3 has 13 amino acids.